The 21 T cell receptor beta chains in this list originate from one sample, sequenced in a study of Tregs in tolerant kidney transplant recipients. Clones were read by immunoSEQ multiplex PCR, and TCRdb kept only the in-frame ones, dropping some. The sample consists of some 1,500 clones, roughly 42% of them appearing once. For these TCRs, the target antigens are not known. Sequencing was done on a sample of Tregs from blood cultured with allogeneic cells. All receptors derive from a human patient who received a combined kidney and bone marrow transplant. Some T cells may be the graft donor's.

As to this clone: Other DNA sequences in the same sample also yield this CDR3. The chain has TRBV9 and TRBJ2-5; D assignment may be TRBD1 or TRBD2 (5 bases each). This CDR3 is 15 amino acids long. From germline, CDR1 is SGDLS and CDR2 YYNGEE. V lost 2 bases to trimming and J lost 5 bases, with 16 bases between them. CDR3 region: CASSVGASQTETQYF. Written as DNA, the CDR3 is TGTGCCAGCAGCGTCGGGGCCAGCCAAACTGAGACCCAGTACTTC.

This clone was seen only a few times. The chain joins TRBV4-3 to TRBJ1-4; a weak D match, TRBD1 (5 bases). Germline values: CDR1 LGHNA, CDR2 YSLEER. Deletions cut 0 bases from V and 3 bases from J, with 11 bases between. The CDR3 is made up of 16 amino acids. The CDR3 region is CASSQDRGEANEKLFF. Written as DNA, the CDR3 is TGCGCCAGCAGCCAAGATCGGGGGGAAGCTAATGAAAAACTGTTTTTT.

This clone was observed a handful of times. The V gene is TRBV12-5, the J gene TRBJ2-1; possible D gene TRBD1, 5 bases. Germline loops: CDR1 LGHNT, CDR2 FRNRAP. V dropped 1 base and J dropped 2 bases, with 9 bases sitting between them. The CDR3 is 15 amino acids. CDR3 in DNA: TGTGCTAGTGGTTTGGGCGCAGGGACCTACAATGAGCAGTTCTTC. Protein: CASGLGAGTYNEQFF.

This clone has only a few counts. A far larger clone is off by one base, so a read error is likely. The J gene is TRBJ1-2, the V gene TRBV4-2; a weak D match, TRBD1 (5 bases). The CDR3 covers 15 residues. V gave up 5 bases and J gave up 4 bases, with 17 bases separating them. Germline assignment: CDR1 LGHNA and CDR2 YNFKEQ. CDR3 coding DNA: TGTGCCAGCAGCTTTGGGGCAGGGCTTAGCTATGGCTACACCTTC. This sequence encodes CASSFGAGLSYGYTF.

CDR3 sequence reads: CASRGWGGVYIQYF. The CDR3 DNA sequence: TGTGCCAGCCGGGGCTGGGGAGGGGTGTACATTCAGTACTTC. V gene TRBV6-6 combines with J gene TRBJ2-4, with 7 bases aligning to TRBD2. There are 14 residues in the CDR3. Germline CDR1 MNHNY, CDR2 SVGAGI (reference sequence). V shed 8 bases, J shed 8 bases, and the junction held 12 bases outside the gene matches.

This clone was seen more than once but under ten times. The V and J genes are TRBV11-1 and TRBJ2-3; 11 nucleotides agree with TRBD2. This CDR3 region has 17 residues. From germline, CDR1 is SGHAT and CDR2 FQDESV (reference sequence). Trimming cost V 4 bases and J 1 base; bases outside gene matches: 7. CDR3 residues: CASSSYGLAGGTDTQYF. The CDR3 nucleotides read TGTGCCAGCAGCTCTTACGGACTAGCGGGCGGCACAGATACGCAGTATTTT.

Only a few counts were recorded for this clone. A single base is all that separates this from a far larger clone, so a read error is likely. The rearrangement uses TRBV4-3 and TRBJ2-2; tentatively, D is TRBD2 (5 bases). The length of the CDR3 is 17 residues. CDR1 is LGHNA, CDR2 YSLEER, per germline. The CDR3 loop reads CASSQRSGGLYTGERFF. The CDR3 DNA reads TGCGCCAGCAGCCAAAGGTCGGGCGGGTTGTACACCGGGGAGCGGTTTTTT.

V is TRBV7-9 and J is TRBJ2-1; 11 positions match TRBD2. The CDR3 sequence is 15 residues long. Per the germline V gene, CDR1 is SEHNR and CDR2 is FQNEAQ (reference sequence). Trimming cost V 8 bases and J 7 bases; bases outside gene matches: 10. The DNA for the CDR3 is TGTGCCAGCGGTAGCGGGAGGGCGATTGTGAATGAGCAGTTCTTC. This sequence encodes CASGSGRAIVNEQFF.

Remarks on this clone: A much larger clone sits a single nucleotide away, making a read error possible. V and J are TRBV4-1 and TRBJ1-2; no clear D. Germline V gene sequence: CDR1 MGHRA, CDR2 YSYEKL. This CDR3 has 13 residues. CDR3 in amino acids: CASSQDSGYVYTF. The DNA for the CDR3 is TGCGCCAGCAGCCAAGATAGCGGCTATGTCTACACCTTC.

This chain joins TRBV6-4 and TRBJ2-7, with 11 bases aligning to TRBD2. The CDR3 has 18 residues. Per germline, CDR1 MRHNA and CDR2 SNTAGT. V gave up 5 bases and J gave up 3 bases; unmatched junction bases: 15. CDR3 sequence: CASSYGLAGGPGRYEQYF. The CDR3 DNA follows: TGTGCCAGCAGTTACGGGCTAGCGGGGGGCCCGGGACGCTACGAGCAGTACTTC.

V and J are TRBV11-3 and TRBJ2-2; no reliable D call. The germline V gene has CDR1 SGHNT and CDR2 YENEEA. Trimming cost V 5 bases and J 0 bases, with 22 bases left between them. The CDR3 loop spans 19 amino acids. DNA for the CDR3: TGTGCCAGCAGCGGGTTACCTATTATACTGTTCGCGAACACCGGGGAGCTGTTTTTT. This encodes CASSGLPIILFANTGELFF.

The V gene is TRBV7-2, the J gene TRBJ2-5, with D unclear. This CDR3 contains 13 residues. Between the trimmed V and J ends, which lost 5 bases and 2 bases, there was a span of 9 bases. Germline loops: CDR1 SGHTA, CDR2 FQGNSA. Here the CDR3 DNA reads TGTGCCAGCAGCACCCCGTGGCAAGAGACCCAGTACTTC. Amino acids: CASSTPWQETQYF.

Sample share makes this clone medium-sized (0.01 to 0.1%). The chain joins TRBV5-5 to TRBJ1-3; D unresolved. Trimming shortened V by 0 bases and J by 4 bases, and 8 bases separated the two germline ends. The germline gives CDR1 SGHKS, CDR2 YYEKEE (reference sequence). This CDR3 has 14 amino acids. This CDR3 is CASSLVGEGNTIYF. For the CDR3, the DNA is TGTGCCAGCAGCTTGGTTGGGGAAGGAAACACCATATATTTT.

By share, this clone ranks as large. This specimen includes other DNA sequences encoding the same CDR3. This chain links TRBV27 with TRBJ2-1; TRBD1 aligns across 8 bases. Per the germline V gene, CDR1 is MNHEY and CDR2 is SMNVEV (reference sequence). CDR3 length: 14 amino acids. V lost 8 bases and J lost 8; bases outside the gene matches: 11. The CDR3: CASYRDRLFHEQFF. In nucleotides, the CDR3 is TGTGCCAGCTATAGGGACAGGTTGTTCCATGAGCAGTTCTTC.

CDR3: CASSPPARSYEQYF. CDR3 coding DNA: TGTGCCAGCTCACCACCGGCCCGCTCCTACGAGCAGTACTTC. The genes are TRBV18 and TRBJ2-7; the D is unclear. The V gene's germline CDR1 is KGHSH and CDR2 LQKENI. The CDR3 loop spans 14 amino acids. The ends were cut back, 0 bases at V and 0 bases at J, with 6 bases in the middle.

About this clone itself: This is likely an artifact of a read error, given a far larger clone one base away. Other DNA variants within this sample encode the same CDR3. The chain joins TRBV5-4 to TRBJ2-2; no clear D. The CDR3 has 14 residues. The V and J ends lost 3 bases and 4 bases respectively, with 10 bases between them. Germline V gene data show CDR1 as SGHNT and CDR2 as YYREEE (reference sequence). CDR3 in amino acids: CASSSSGLTGELFF. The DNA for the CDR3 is TGTGCCAGCAGCTCATCGGGTCTCACCGGGGAGCTGTTTTTT.

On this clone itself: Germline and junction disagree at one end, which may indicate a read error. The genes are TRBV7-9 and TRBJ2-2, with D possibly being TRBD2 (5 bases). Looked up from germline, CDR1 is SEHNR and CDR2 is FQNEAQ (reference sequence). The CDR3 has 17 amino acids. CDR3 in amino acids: CASSQRSGGLYTGELFF. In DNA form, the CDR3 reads TGCGCCAGCAGCCAAAGGTCGGGCGGGTTGTACACCGGGGAGCTGTTTTTT.

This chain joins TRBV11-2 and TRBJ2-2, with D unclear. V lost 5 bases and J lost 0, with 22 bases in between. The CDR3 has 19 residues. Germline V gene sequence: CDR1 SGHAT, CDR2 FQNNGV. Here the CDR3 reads CASSGLPIILFANTGELFF. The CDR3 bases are TGTGCCAGCAGCGGGTTACCTATTATACTGTTCGCGAACACCGGGGAGCTGTTTTTT.

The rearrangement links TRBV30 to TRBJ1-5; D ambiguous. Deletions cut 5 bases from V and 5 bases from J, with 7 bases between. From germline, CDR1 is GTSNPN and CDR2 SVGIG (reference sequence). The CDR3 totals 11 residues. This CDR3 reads CAWGRDQPQHF. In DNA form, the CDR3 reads TGTGCCTGGGGAAGGGATCAGCCCCAGCATTTT.

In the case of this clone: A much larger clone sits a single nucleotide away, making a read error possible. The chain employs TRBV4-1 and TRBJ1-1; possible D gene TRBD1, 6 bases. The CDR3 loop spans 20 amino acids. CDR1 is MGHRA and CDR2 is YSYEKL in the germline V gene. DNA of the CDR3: TGCTCCAGCAGCCAAGATCGTTTACGTGGGGCAGGGGCGCGGAACACTGAAGCTTTCTTT. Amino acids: CSSSQDRLRGAGARNTEAFF.

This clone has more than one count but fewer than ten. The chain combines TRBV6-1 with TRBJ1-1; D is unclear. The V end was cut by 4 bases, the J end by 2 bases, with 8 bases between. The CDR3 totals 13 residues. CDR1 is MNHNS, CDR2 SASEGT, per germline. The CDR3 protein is CASSVTVNTEAFF. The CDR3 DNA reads TGTGCCAGCAGTGTGACGGTTAACACTGAAGCTTTCTTT.